This TCR beta chain was profiled in a study of shared clonotypes between healthy human individuals. Study summary: The donors, two women and three men, were aged 18 to 49.

For unsorted PBMC, around 300 ng DNA per replicate equaled 25,000 to 30,000 T cell genomes. The assay was immunoSEQ multiplex PCR, and TCRdb's table has in-frame clones only and misses some. The sample lists about half a million clones, around 73% occurring once. Notes on this clone: At one end the junction does not follow the germline gene, possibly because of a read error.

The CDR3 loop spans 13 amino acids. Per germline, CDR1 SSHAT and CDR2 FNYEAQ (reference sequence). This clonotype was obtained from a woman between 40 and 55 years old in good health. Some clones in this sample may be carry-over from other donors' samples. Sequenced sample: PBMCs. This chain joins TRBV7-7 and TRBJ2-1; D ambiguous. DNA for the CDR3: TGTGCTAGCAGCTTAAATGGTGGCAATGAGCAGTTCTTC. Its protein is CASSLNGGNEQFF.